Below are 15 T cell receptor beta chains sequenced from a single sample in a study of Ad26.COV2.S vaccination and SARS-CoV-2 variants. Treatment indicated: roughly 19 received Ad26.COV2.S at low or high dose, single or two shots; roughly five received placebo; per-sample allocation not given. Collection of samples fell on day 63 after the first vaccine or placebo injection. Clones were sequenced by immunoSEQ multiplex PCR, and TCRdb holds only the in-frame ones, with some missing. The data hold hundreds of thousands of clones, with around 86% observed a single time. Sequenced here: peripheral blood, sampled in a trial of Ad26.COV2.S vaccine versus placebo. Source of these receptors: a person between 18 and 59 years old who received the Ad26.COV2.S COVID-19 vaccine or a placebo.

The CDR3 bases are TGCGCCAGCAGCCCCGGACAGCTGAACACCGGGGAGCTGTTTTTT. Amino acid sequence: CASSPGQLNTGELFF. The chain couples TRBV5-1 to TRBJ2-2; a possible D gene is TRBD1 (6 bases). The V gene lost 4 bases and the J gene lost 1 base, with 11 bases spanning the gap. The CDR3 loop spans 15 amino acids. Germline CDR1 reads SGHRS; CDR2 reads YFSETQ. The complete variable domain, with remaining parts taken from reference TRBV5-1 and TRBJ2-2, reads KAGVTQTPRYLIKTRGQQVTLSCSPISGHRSVSWYQQTPGQGLQFLFEYFSETQRNKGNFPGRFSGRQFSNSRSEMNVSTLELGDSALYLCASSPGQLNTGELFFGEGSRLTVL.

The V gene is TRBV5-1, the J gene TRBJ1-1; 8 positions agree with TRBD1. Germline V CDR1 and CDR2: SGHRS, YFSETQ. V dropped 2 bases and J dropped 4; count of bases not matched to a gene: 7. There are 15 residues in the CDR3. In DNA form, the CDR3 reads TGCGCCAGCAGCTTCGGACAGGGAGGCGGCACTGAAGCTTTCTTT. Translating gives CASSFGQGGGTEAFF.

CDR3 nucleotides: TGTGCCAGCAGCCCCCCGACTAGCGGGGTGAGGGAGCTGTTTTTT. Translating gives CASSPPTSGVRELFF. This sequence joins TRBV9 and TRBJ2-2, with 11 bases lining up with TRBD2. The CDR3 runs 15 residues. Germline V gene data show CDR1 as SGDLS and CDR2 as YYNGEE. V trimming: 4 bases; J trimming: 9 bases; junction bases outside the gene matches: 8.

The chain is built from TRBV6-2 or TRBV6-3 and TRBJ2-2; 9 positions match TRBD2. V lost 6 bases and J lost 5; bases outside the gene matches: 10. Per germline, CDR1 MNHEY and CDR2 SVGEGT. The CDR3 is made up of 16 amino acids. CDR3 DNA: TGTGCCAGCAGCTTCGTTAGCGGGGGCCCTACCGGGGAGCTGTTTTTT. This encodes CASSFVSGGPTGELFF.

This sequence joins TRBV5-1 and TRBJ1-4; tentatively, D is TRBD1 (5 bases). Per the germline V gene, CDR1 is SGHRS and CDR2 is YFSETQ. CDR3 size: 15 residues. V gave up 0 bases and J gave up 3 bases, with 9 bases separating them. CDR3 loop: CASSLGSGPNEKLFF. CDR3 in DNA: TGCGCCAGCAGCTTGGGTTCAGGGCCTAATGAAAAACTGTTTTTT. Drawing the rest from reference TRBV5-1 and TRBJ1-4, the complete variable domain is KAGVTQTPRYLIKTRGQQVTLSCSPISGHRSVSWYQQTPGQGLQFLFEYFSETQRNKGNFPGRFSGRQFSNSRSEMNVSTLELGDSALYLCASSLGSGPNEKLFFGSGTQLSVL.

With regard to this clone: Other DNA sequences in the same sample also yield this CDR3. This sequence joins TRBV7-9 and TRBJ2-7; D not resolved. V shed 1 base and J shed 0 bases, with 1 base lying between them. The CDR3 runs 12 residues. Germline assignment: CDR1 SEHNR and CDR2 FQNEAQ (reference sequence). CDR3 region: CASSLGSYEQYF. The CDR3 nucleotides read TGTGCCAGCAGCTTAGGCTCCTACGAGCAGTACTTC. Combining the CDR3 with reference TRBV7-9 and TRBJ2-7 gives the whole variable domain DTGVSQNPRHKITKRGQNVTFRCDPISEHNRLYWYRQTLGQGPEFLTYFQNEAQLEKSRLLSDRFSAERPKGSFSTLEIQRTEQGDSAMYLCASSLGSYEQYFGPGTRLTVT.

The chain uses TRBV7-9 and TRBJ1-1; the D gene is possibly TRBD1 (6 bases). CDR1 and CDR2 (germline): SEHNR, FQNEAQ (reference sequence). This CDR3 contains 14 residues. V lost 5 bases to trimming and J lost 4 bases, with 14 bases between them. The CDR3 region is CASSPQGRVTEAFF. CDR3 coding DNA: TGTGCCAGCAGCCCACAGGGTCGGGTCACTGAAGCTTTCTTT.

CDR3 amino acids: CASSLDYRVAENSPLHF. CDR3 nucleotide sequence: TGTGCCAGCAGCTTAGATTACAGGGTCGCGGAAAATTCACCCCTCCACTTT. The chain couples TRBV7-6 to TRBJ1-6; tentative D call: TRBD1 (6 bases). The CDR3 has 17 residues. Germline lookup yields CDR1 SGHVS and CDR2 FNYEAQ. V lost 1 base and J lost 7, with 17 bases in between.

On this clone: Other DNA sequences in the same sample also yield this CDR3. V and J are TRBV9 and TRBJ2-3, with D possibly being TRBD2 (5 bases). V was clipped by 2 bases and J by 3 bases, with 7 bases between them. Germline-derived CDR1 and CDR2 are SGDLS and YYNGEE. The length of the CDR3 is 13 residues. This CDR3 is CASSVDSTDTQYF. Here the CDR3 DNA reads TGTGCCAGCAGCGTGGACTCAACAGATACGCAGTATTTT.

The rearrangement links TRBV30 to TRBJ2-1; 7 bases align to TRBD1. The CDR3 has 13 amino acids. In germline, CDR1 is GTSNPN, CDR2 SVGIG (reference sequence). The trim removed 5 bases at V and 6 bases at J, leaving 7 bases unmatched. The DNA of the CDR3 is TGTGCCTGGGATAGGGCAGGGGGCAATGAGCAGTTCTTC. This translates into CAWDRAGGNEQFF.

The chain carries TRBV27 and TRBJ2-4; D gene ambiguous. V lost 6 bases to trimming and J lost 0 bases, with 12 bases between them. This CDR3 has 15 amino acids. The germline V gene has CDR1 MNHEY and CDR2 SMNVEV (reference sequence). Here the CDR3 reads CASSLRQRAKNIQYF. The CDR3 coding sequence is TGTGCCAGCAGCCTAAGACAAAGAGCCAAAAACATTCAGTACTTC.

The V and J genes are TRBV19 and TRBJ1-2; unclear D gene. CDR3 length: 11 residues. Germline V gene data show CDR1 as LNHDA and CDR2 as SQIVND (reference sequence). Trimming removed 4 bases from V and 8 bases from J, with 8 bases in between. As DNA, the CDR3 is TGTGCCAGTAGTACCGGTGGGGGCTACACCTTC. Its translation: CASSTGGGYTF.

V and J are TRBV9 and TRBJ1-4; D is possibly TRBD1 (5 bases). The CDR3 is 12 amino acids. V lost 0 bases to trimming and J lost 12 bases, with 9 bases between them. Germline V gives CDR1 SGDLS, CDR2 YYNGEE. The CDR3 loop reads CASSVGGPELFF. Here the CDR3 DNA reads TGTGCCAGCAGCGTAGGGGGACCCGAACTGTTTTTT.

CDR3: CASSEGAGRTDTQYF. The CDR3 DNA is TGTGCCAGCAGTGAAGGGGCGGGGAGGACAGATACGCAGTATTTT. The J gene is TRBJ2-3, the V gene TRBV2; D may be TRBD2 (6 bases). With 1 base removed from V and 3 bases from J, the gap between germline ends came to 11 bases. This CDR3 region has 15 residues. Per germline, CDR1 SNHLY and CDR2 FYNNEI.

V usage is TRBV11-2 and J usage is TRBJ1-1; a weak D match, TRBD1 (6 bases). The CDR3 has 14 amino acids. In germline, CDR1 is SGHAT, CDR2 FQNNGV. Between the trimmed V and J ends, which lost 3 bases and 7 bases, there was a span of 15 bases. CDR3 in amino acids: CASSFRPDRNEAFF. The DNA of the CDR3 is TGTGCCAGCAGCTTCAGACCCGACAGGAATGAAGCTTTCTTT.